The next 24 T cell receptor beta chains were all read from a single sample in a study of blood T cell repertoires in COVID-19. Assay used: immunoSEQ multiplex PCR; TCRdb lists only in-frame clones, some missing. Among roughly 180,000 clones listed, 65% to 85% were seen once. Sequencing input: PBMCs or T cells enriched from blood (not recorded which). The receptors here all came from a woman aged 40-49 years with acute COVID-19.

The J gene is TRBJ1-6, the V gene TRBV5-4, with 11 positions matching TRBD1. V dropped 4 bases and J dropped 9; count of bases not matched to a gene: 15. The CDR3 spans 18 residues. CDR1 is SGHNT, CDR2 YYREEE, per germline (reference sequence). The CDR3: CASSDGQGARGGRSPLHF. The CDR3 DNA reads as TGTGCCAGCAGCGACGGACAGGGGGCGCGGGGCGGCCGTTCACCCCTCCACTTT.

Only a few counts were recorded for this clone. The chain has TRBV19 and TRBJ1-2, with a tentative D call TRBD1 (6 bases). The CDR3 sequence is 14 residues long. The ends were cut back, 5 bases at V and 2 bases at J, with 12 bases in the middle. Germline V gene lookup returns CDR1 LNHDA and CDR2 SQIVND (reference sequence). CDR3 sequence: CASSPGRGNYGYTF. CDR3 nucleotides: TGTGCCAGTAGTCCAGGGAGGGGGAACTATGGCTACACCTTC.

This chain connects TRBV19 to TRBJ1-5, with 7 nucleotides matching TRBD1. The ends lost 6 bases at V and 3 bases at J; junction bases unmatched: 8. The CDR3 has 15 amino acids. CDR1 LNHDA and CDR2 SQIVND come from the germline V gene (reference sequence). The CDR3 loop reads CASRGTDYSNQPQHF. CDR3 bases: TGTGCCAGTAGGGGGACAGACTACTCCAATCAGCCCCAGCATTTT.

This chain links TRBV5-1 with TRBJ2-2; 7 positions agree with TRBD1. Germline CDR1 and CDR2: SGHRS and YFSETQ. With V trimmed by 6 bases and J by 6 bases, 11 bases remained unmatched. The CDR3 is made up of 15 amino acids. The CDR3 DNA is TGCGCCAGCAAACAATCGACAGGGTTGCCCGGGGAGCTGTTTTTT. Its protein is CASKQSTGLPGELFF.

V gene TRBV13 combines with J gene TRBJ2-7; TRBD2 aligns across 7 bases. Looked up from germline, CDR1 is PRHDT and CDR2 is FYEKMQ (reference sequence). Unmatched junction bases numbered 13, after V lost 5 bases and J lost 6 bases. The CDR3 runs 15 residues. CDR3 DNA sequence: TGTGCCAGCAGCCCCCTCCGGGCCGGCGGGGGCGAGCAGTACTTC. This codes for CASSPLRAGGGEQYF. Full variable domain (outside the CDR3, taken from reference TRBV13 and TRBJ2-7): AAGVIQSPRHLIKEKRETATLKCYPIPRHDTVYWYQQGPGQDPQFLISFYEKMQSDKGSIPDRFSAQQFSDYHSELNMSSLELGDSALYFCASSPLRAGGGEQYFGPGTRLTVT.

This rearrangement joins TRBV19 to TRBJ2-5; TRBD2 aligns across 12 bases. CDR3 length: 20 amino acids. Germline V gene lookup returns CDR1 LNHDA and CDR2 SQIVND (reference sequence). The junction had 15 bases not matched to a gene; V was cut back by 1 base and J by 3 bases. For the CDR3, the DNA is TGTGCCAGTAGTATAGTCATAATGACTAGCGGGAGTAGGTGGAAAGAGACCCAGTACTTC. It translates to CASSIVIMTSGSRWKETQYF.

There are a few counts of this clone. The rearrangement links TRBV19 to TRBJ2-6; D gene unclear. Trimming stripped 3 bases from V and 0 bases from J, with 6 bases between. The CDR3 has 15 residues. The germline CDR1 and CDR2 sequences are LNHDA and SQIVND (reference sequence). The CDR3 DNA sequence: TGTGCCAGTAGTATTCCACTCTCTGGGGCCAACGTCCTGACTTTC. Its protein is CASSIPLSGANVLTF.

This chain links TRBV7-9 with TRBJ2-6; no definite D call. CDR1 is SEHNR and CDR2 is FQNEAQ in the germline V gene (reference sequence). V lost 1 base and J 0 bases, leaving 13 bases between the germline ends. The CDR3 spans 18 residues. In DNA, the CDR3 is TGTGCCAGCAGCTTAGGACATCTGATAATCTCTGGGGCCAACGTCCTGACTTTC. This encodes CASSLGHLIISGANVLTF.

This clone came up once. The gene calls are TRBV21-1 and TRBJ1-2; the D call of TRBD1 is as the table states it, not checked on the DNA. TRBV21-1 is a pseudogene. There are 9 residues in the CDR3. The CDR3 loop reads CASGGGYTF. Written as DNA, the CDR3 is TGTGCCAGCGGGGGCGGCTACACCTTC.

J is TRBJ2-3 and V is TRBV19, with D uncertain. The germline V and J ends were trimmed by 6 bases and 2 bases, with 15 bases remaining between them. Germline V lookup: CDR1 LNHDA, CDR2 SQIVND (reference sequence). The CDR3 has 15 residues. CDR3 region: CASRKANSITDTQYF. As DNA, the CDR3 is TGTGCCAGTAGAAAGGCGAACAGCATCACAGATACGCAGTATTTT.

The V gene is TRBV7-9, the J gene TRBJ2-5, with 8 bases that match TRBD1. V was clipped by 5 bases and J by 5 bases; unmatched bases: 4. Germline V gene data show CDR1 as SEHNR and CDR2 as FQNEAQ (reference sequence). The CDR3 extends over 13 amino acids. The CDR3 DNA is TGTGCCAGCAGCCAAGACAGGGGTGAGACCCAGTACTTC. It encodes CASSQDRGETQYF.

The J gene is TRBJ2-2, the V gene TRBV6-5; weak D call: TRBD2 (7 bases). Deletions cut 5 bases from V and 8 bases from J, with 18 bases between. This CDR3 has 15 residues. The germline gives CDR1 MNHEY, CDR2 SVGAGI. The CDR3 DNA follows: TGTGCCAGCAGTAGAAAAGGGGGGGTAGCAGGGGAGCTGTTTTTT. This gives the protein CASSRKGGVAGELFF.

The genes are TRBV4-1 and TRBJ1-5; no firm D call. The length of the CDR3 is 15 residues. Germline loops: CDR1 MGHRA, CDR2 YSYEKL. Trimming pared 4 bases from V and 0 bases from J, leaving 10 bases between. The CDR3 bases are TGCGCCAGCAGCCCGCGAGGCTATAGCAATCAGCCCCAGCATTTT. Translating it yields CASSPRGYSNQPQHF.

This chain uses TRBV2 with TRBJ2-5; perhaps TRBD1 as D (6 bases). Trimming left V 4 bases short and J 4 bases short, with 13 bases between. The germline V gene encodes CDR1 SNHLY and CDR2 FYNNEI. This CDR3 has 14 amino acids. The DNA for the CDR3 is TGTGCCAGCAGTGGACTCCGAGGGGGAGAGACCCAGTACTTC. Its protein is CASSGLRGGETQYF.

This chain links TRBV30 with TRBJ1-1; 7 bases line up with TRBD1. The CDR3 consists of 12 residues. V dropped 3 bases and J dropped 4; count of bases not matched to a gene: 2. The V gene's germline CDR1 is GTSNPN and CDR2 SVGIG (reference sequence). The CDR3 DNA is TGTGCCTGGAGCGCAGGGGGCACTGAAGCTTTCTTT. Translating it yields CAWSAGGTEAFF.

This sequence joins TRBV19 and TRBJ2-3; TRBD2 agrees at 8 bases. Germline CDR1 and CDR2: LNHDA and SQIVND (reference sequence). The V segment lost 1 base and the J segment 5 bases; nucleotides outside the gene matches: 14. The CDR3 extends over 18 amino acids. CDR3 nucleotide sequence: TGTGCCAGTAGTATAGCACGGGAGGGGGTTCCCACACAAGATACGCAGTATTTT. Translating it yields CASSIAREGVPTQDTQYF.

This chain uses TRBV9 with TRBJ2-3; D uncertain. There are 13 residues in the CDR3. In germline, CDR1 is SGDLS, CDR2 YYNGEE. The V gene lost 4 bases and the J gene lost 0 bases, with 6 bases spanning the gap. CDR3 region: CASSSQSTDTQYF. CDR3 coding DNA: TGTGCCAGCAGCTCACAGAGCACAGATACGCAGTATTTT.

A remark on this clone: Other DNA sequences in this sample translate to the same CDR3. This chain joins TRBV12-3 or TRBV12-4 and TRBJ1-1; no firm D call. CDR3 size: 13 residues. Trimming took off 3 bases at V and 2 bases at J, with 7 bases between the two ends. The CDR3 nucleotides read TGTGCCAGCAGTTTGGGCAGAAACACTGAAGCTTTCTTT. Its protein product is CASSLGRNTEAFF.

J is TRBJ1-5 and V is TRBV30, with TRBD1 matching 9 bases. CDR1 GTSNPN and CDR2 SVGIG come from the germline V gene (reference sequence). This CDR3 contains 16 residues. V dropped 8 bases and J dropped 4; count of bases not matched to a gene: 15. The CDR3 nucleotides are TGTGCCCTAAGGGAACAGGGGGCAGGGAAAAATCAGCCCCAGCATTTT. This codes for CALREQGAGKNQPQHF.

The rearrangement joins TRBV2 to TRBJ2-5; TRBD2 matches at 16 bases. This CDR3 has 16 amino acids. Germline-derived CDR1 and CDR2 are SNHLY and FYNNEI. The V and J ends lost 3 bases and 5 bases, in that order; junction bases with no gene match: 3. The CDR3 DNA reads as TGTGCCAGCAGTGAGGGACTAGCGGGAGGGGGTGAGACCCAGTACTTC. Residues: CASSEGLAGGGETQYF.

The chain carries TRBV29-1 and TRBJ2-3; 11 nucleotides align to TRBD1. V lost 5 bases and J lost 5; bases outside the gene matches: 3. The CDR3 spans 13 residues. Per the germline V gene, CDR1 is SQVTM and CDR2 is ANQGSEA. This CDR3 is CSVLGQGGDTQYF. CDR3 DNA sequence: TGCAGCGTTCTGGGACAGGGGGGAGATACGCAGTATTTT.

The chain combines TRBV4-1 with TRBJ2-1; 7 nucleotides agree with TRBD2. The V gene end was trimmed by 1 base and the J gene end by 4 bases; junction bases not matched to a gene: 10. This CDR3 comprises 17 residues. CDR1 and CDR2 (germline): MGHRA, YSYEKL. The CDR3, as DNA: TGCGCCAGCAGCCAAGGACGTCTAGCGGTTCTGTACAATGAGCAGTTCTTC. As protein: CASSQGRLAVLYNEQFF.

The rearrangement joins TRBV28 to TRBJ1-2; tentative D call: TRBD1 (6 bases). The CDR3 totals 13 residues. V lost 3 bases, J lost 4 bases, and 9 bases lay in between. Germline assignment: CDR1 MDHEN and CDR2 SYDVKM. In nucleotides, the CDR3 is TGTGCCAGCAGTTTGGCCAGGGGCTATGGCTACACCTTC. Translating it yields CASSLARGYGYTF.

The chain has TRBV15 and TRBJ1-6; 7 bases match TRBD1. Germline CDR1 and CDR2: LNHNV and YYDKDF (reference sequence). The CDR3 length is 16 residues. V gave up 3 bases and J gave up 10 bases; unmatched junction bases: 12. The CDR3 region is CATSRDPGQSKSPLHF. DNA for the CDR3: TGTGCCACCAGCAGGGATCCGGGACAGTCCAAATCACCCCTCCACTTT. The full variable domain, in which reference TRBV15 and TRBJ1-6 provide the parts outside the CDR3, is DAMVIQNPRYQVTQFGKPVTLSCSQTLNHNVMYWYQQKSSQAPKLLFHYYDKDFNNEADTPDNFQSRRPNTSFCFLDIRSPGLGDTAMYLCATSRDPGQSKSPLHFGNGTRLTVT.